Given below is one TCR beta chain in context. Antigen specificity is unknown. The sample comes from a study of cytomegalovirus exposure and HLA in healthy donors. Across the whole study: As released early, the data held roughly 85 million unique TCRs from HLA-typed donors.

General study results and limits: Further analysis, carried out later, found HLA-associated TCR beta chains more clonally expanded than equally common other chains. A later analysis by the authors found several of the most significant clusters apparently linked to common viral pathogens. An Asian-associated ancestry cluster reportedly showed fewer N-insertions than the roughly 670-donor mean in a later analysis.

The PCR contained 60 Vbeta and 13 Jbeta primers. Only in-frame clones appear in the TCRdb table, and some are missing; sequencing was by immunoSEQ multiplex PCR. The repertoire includes around 150,000 clones, 75% to 80% of them detected once, and around 0.89% sits in the top ten. Sample: PBMCs. The sequence was collected from a woman aged 45-65 years in good health and CMV-seropositive.

The chain's CDR3 is CASSPQGPRNTIYF. In DNA form, the CDR3 reads TGTGCCAGCAGCCCCCAGGGTCCCCGGAACACCATATATTTT. The V call is TRBV28, the J call TRBJ1-3, with D perhaps TRBD1 (5 bases). The germline gives CDR1 MDHEN, CDR2 SYDVKM. This CDR3 spans 14 amino acids. The V and J ends lost 6 bases and 7 bases respectively, with 16 bases between them.